One T cell receptor beta chain is described in this entry. Antigen unknown. Regarding time point: newly diagnosed GD, antithyroid drugs for less than 3 months. Scientists built the TCR library using RNA that was extracted from PBMCs. The sample belongs to a study of regulatory T cells in long-lasting Graves disease. CDR3 regions were amplified by Arm-PCR using iRepertoire HTBI primers to build TCR beta libraries. Via MiXCR, TCRdb re-called the multiplex PCR reads, giving one row per CDR3 protein. The table has 200,000 to 250,000 distinct CDR3 sequences, about 19% seen once. Study conclusions and caveats: It was in persistent disease that TRBV28, TRBJ1-2 and TRBJ2-5 were favored.

Trimming removed 8 bases from V and 5 bases from J; junction bases left unmatched: 9. CDR1 is LGHNA and CDR2 is YNFKEQ in the germline V gene. There are 14 residues in the CDR3. These data are also associated with another study on T cells in Graves' hyperthyroidism and ophthalmopathy. As that report states: With the HTBI primer set, the TCR CDR3 went through a first round of RT-PCR.

The rearrangement links TRBV4-2 to TRBJ2-3, with 8 positions matching TRBD2. Source: peripheral blood mononuclear cells (PBMCs), taken at new diagnosis, from a patient treated with antithyroid drugs. The source of this sequence is a woman in her twenties or thirties with Graves disease. The CDR3 spells CASRENLAGDTQYF. CDR3 DNA: TGTGCCAGCCGCGAAAACCTAGCGGGAGATACGCAGTATTTT.